These T cell receptor beta chains were read from a single sample in a study of CD8 T cells in ankylosing spondylitis. A single record per CDR3 protein comes from TCRdb applying MiXCR to the 5' RACE reads. The sample includes fewer than 400,000 distinct CDR3 sequences, 14% to 15% seen only once; the top ten take 0.95% to 1.4%. The sequenced sample consisted of blood, either unsorted or a sorted T cell fraction (not recorded which). These receptors all come from a male donor with ankylosing spondylitis or in good health (not recorded which). CDR3s include the opening cysteine and the closing phenylalanine or tryptophan. A D gene is named only where the DNA matches it firmly. Part of the rows lack a size; the others show once, few, many or a class for expanded clones.

>.|.|10|TRBV11-2|TRBJ2-2
TGTGCCACCGGGCGGGGGGAGCTGTTTTTT
CATGRGELFF
>.|.|20|TRBV18|TRBJ2-5
TGTGCCAGCTCACTTAACGGCGGCGGAGCCAGGACCTCTTTCCAAGAGACCCAGTACTTC
CASSLNGGGARTSFQETQYF
>few|.|14|TRBV6-1|TRBJ1-1
TGTGCCAGCAGTGAGGTGGGGACGAACACTGAAGCTTTCTTT
CASSEVGTNTEAFF
>.|TRBD1|13|TRBV12-3/TRBV12-4|TRBJ2-7
TGTGCCAGCAGTTGGACAGGGGGCCGCGAGCAGTACTTC
CASSWTGGREQYF
>few|TRBD2|15|TRBV6-1|TRBJ2-3
TGTGCCAGCAGTGAAGTGGGACTAGCGGGGGATACGCAGTATTTT
CASSEVGLAGDTQYF
>few|TRBD2|16|TRBV4-1|TRBJ2-1
TGCGCCAGCAGCCAATCGCCTAGCGGACTGTACAATGAGCAGTTCTTC
CASSQSPSGLYNEQFF
>.|.|11|TRBV30|TRBJ1-1
TGTGCCTGGAGTGGAGGGTTTGAAGCTTTCTTT
CAWSGGFEAFF
>.|.|14|TRBV12-3/TRBV12-4|TRBJ1-1
TGTGCCAGCACCCAGGGGAGTGTGGTCACTGAAGCTTTCTTT
CASTQGSVVTEAFF
>.|TRBD1|15|TRBV5-1|TRBJ2-7
TGCGCCAGCAGGACAGGACAGGGGAAGTACTACGAGCAGTACTTC
CASRTGQGKYYEQYF
>few|.|13|TRBV4-2|TRBJ1-1
TGTGCCAGCAGCCAAAGAGCGGGCACTGAAGCTTTCTTT
CASSQRAGTEAFF
>few|.|13|TRBV3-1|TRBJ1-1
TGTGCCAGCAGCCAGTTGACAGTAACCGAAGCTTTCTTT
CASSQLTVTEAFF
>.|.|12|TRBV29-1|TRBJ2-7
TGCAGCGTTCGACAGCCCTCCTACGAGCAGTACTTC
CSVRQPSYEQYF
>.|TRBD2|19|TRBV9|TRBJ2-1
TGTGCCAGCAGCGTAGCCACCTTGACTAGCGGGGTTTCCTACAATGAGCAGTTCTTC
CASSVATLTSGVSYNEQFF
>.|.|13|TRBV6-1|TRBJ2-7
TGTGCCAGCAGGAGGAGGGCCCCCTACGAGCAGTACTTC
CASRRRAPYEQYF
>few|.|14|TRBV11-2|TRBJ1-2
TGTGCCAGCAGCTTAGAGAAAGGGGACTATGGCTACACCTTC
CASSLEKGDYGYTF
>.|TRBD2|14|TRBV20-1|TRBJ2-7
TGCAGTGCTAGTCGGCTAGCGGGAGAAAAGATGCAGTACTTC
CSASRLAGEKMQYF
>.|TRBD1|16|TRBV5-1|TRBJ2-2
TGCGCCAGCAGCGTCTCCGGGGACAGGGACACCGGGGAGCTGTTTTTT
CASSVSGDRDTGELFF
>few|TRBD2|15|TRBV4-2|TRBJ2-4
TGTGCCAGCAGCCAAGATCTAACTAGCGGGGACATTCAGTACTTC
CASSQDLTSGDIQYF
>.|.|13|TRBV27|TRBJ2-1
TGTGCCAGCCTGGGACCCGCTCGGGATGAGCAGTTCTTC
CASLGPARDEQFF
>.|TRBD2|13|TRBV20-1|TRBJ2-7
TGCAGTGCTAGAGGGACTAGCGGTCTAGAGCAGTACTTC
CSARGTSGLEQYF
>.|.|10|TRBV29-1|TRBJ2-1
TGCAGCGTTGCCGAGAATGAGCAGTTCTTC
CSVAENEQFF
>.|.|11|TRBV20-1|TRBJ2-3
TGCAGTGCCTCCACAGGGGATACGCAGTATTTT
CSASTGDTQYF
>few|.|14|TRBV6-1|TRBJ1-1
TGTGCCAGCAGTGCCCCGTGGGGGAACACTGAAGCTTTCTTT
CASSAPWGNTEAFF
>.|TRBD2|17|TRBV10-3|TRBJ2-7
TGTGCCATCGCTTCACAAAGGGGACTAGCGGGAGGCCACGAGCAGTACTTC
CAIASQRGLAGGHEQYF
>many|TRBD1|14|TRBV7-2|TRBJ1-2
TGTGCCAGCAGCCCGGACAGGGCTAACTATGGCTACACCTTC
CASSPDRANYGYTF
>many|.|14|TRBV20-1|TRBJ2-2
TGCAGTGCTAGAGATGGGGGGCCCAGTCGGGAGCTGTTTTTT
CSARDGGPSRELFF
>.|.|16|TRBV19|TRBJ2-4
TGTGCCAGTAGTATAGACGGGAGTGGCGCCAAAAACATTCAGTACTTC
CASSIDGSGAKNIQYF
>.|.|15|TRBV19|TRBJ2-4
TGTGCCAGTAGTGCCACAGGGCTAGCCAAAAACATTCAGTACTTC
CASSATGLAKNIQYF
>many|.|14|TRBV12-3/TRBV12-4|TRBJ1-5
TGTGCCAGCAGTGAACCGGGACGGAATCAGCCCCAGCATTTT
CASSEPGRNQPQHF
>few|.|16|TRBV30|TRBJ1-5
TGTGCCTGGAGTGTAAGGGCAGGGGCGTCCAATCAGCCCCAGCATTTT
CAWSVRAGASNQPQHF
>few|.|16|TRBV19|TRBJ2-7
TGTGCCAGTAGTTCAGAGTTTGGGGTCCCCACCTACGAGCAGTACTTC
CASSSEFGVPTYEQYF
>few|TRBD1|14|TRBV5-1|TRBJ1-2
TGCGCCAGCAGCTTGGACACAGGGGGCTATGGCTACACCTTC
CASSLDTGGYGYTF
>many|.|15|TRBV29-1|TRBJ1-1
TGCAGCGTTGTTTTATTTGGGACAATGAACACTGAAGCTTTCTTT
CSVVLFGTMNTEAFF
>few|.|13|TRBV20-1|TRBJ2-3
TGCAGTGCTAGATTACAGGGGAGGGATACGCAGTATTTT
CSARLQGRDTQYF
>.|.|16|TRBV7-2|TRBJ2-7
TGTGCCAGCAGCCCCCTCCGGGGGCAGGGGAGCTACGAGCAGTACTTC
CASSPLRGQGSYEQYF
>.|TRBD1|14|TRBV4-1|TRBJ1-4
TGCGCCAGCAGCCAAGCCTACAGGGGTGAAAAACTGTTTTTT
CASSQAYRGEKLFF
>.|.|13|TRBV12-3/TRBV12-4|TRBJ2-1
TGTGCCAGCAGTTTCGGTCTATCCAATGAGCAGTTCTTC
CASSFGLSNEQFF
>many|TRBD1|15|TRBV12-3/TRBV12-4|TRBJ1-1
TGTGCCAGCAGTTTAGCTTCACAGGGGGGCACTGAAGCTTTCTTT
CASSLASQGGTEAFF
>few|.|12|TRBV20-1|TRBJ1-5
TGCAGTGCTAGATCGGGTTATCAGCCCCAGCATTTT
CSARSGYQPQHF
>few|.|13|TRBV6-1|TRBJ2-2
TGTGCCCCCAGAGGTGGGATCCCCGGGGAGCTGTTTTTT
CAPRGGIPGELFF
>many|.|14|TRBV5-1|TRBJ2-2
TGCGCCAGCAGCGCACAGGGAAACACCGGGGAGCTGTTTTTT
CASSAQGNTGELFF
>few|.|16|TRBV6-1|TRBJ1-2
TGTGCCAGCAGCTCTACACGGGGTGGACGGGACTATGGCTACACCTTC
CASSSTRGGRDYGYTF
>few|.|15|TRBV3-1|TRBJ1-2
TGTGCCAGCAGCCAAGATCCGGATGCCAACTATGGCTACACCTTC
CASSQDPDANYGYTF
>.|.|12|TRBV3-1|TRBJ2-1
TGTGCCAGCAGCCAAGATGGGGCAGAGCAGTTCTTC
CASSQDGAEQFF
>.|TRBD2|16|TRBV6-1|TRBJ2-1
TGTGCCAGCAGGACTAGCGGGGGCAGCTCCTACAATGAGCAGTTCTTC
CASRTSGGSSYNEQFF
>.|.|14|TRBV3-1|TRBJ2-1
TGTGCCAGCAGCCGACCCAGTACCTACAATGAGCAGTTCTTC
CASSRPSTYNEQFF
>many|TRBD1|15|TRBV4-2|TRBJ1-1
TGTGCCAGCAGCCAAGGGGACAGAACAAACACTGAAGCTTTCTTT
CASSQGDRTNTEAFF
>medium-sized|.|16|TRBV12-3/TRBV12-4|TRBJ2-1
TGTGCCAGCGAGCATGGAGGGACCTCGGCCCACAATGAGCAGTTCTTC
CASEHGGTSAHNEQFF
>few|.|12|TRBV29-1|TRBJ2-7
TGCAGCGTTGCTGGGAGCTCCTACGAGCAGTACTTC
CSVAGSSYEQYF
>few|.|13|TRBV20-1|TRBJ1-1
TGCAGTGCAAGGGACACGGCGAACACTGAAGCTTTCTTT
CSARDTANTEAFF
>many|.|15|TRBV12-3/TRBV12-4|TRBJ1-5
TGTGCCAGCAGTCCCATTGGGCTCAGCAATCAGCCCCAGCATTTT
CASSPIGLSNQPQHF
>.|TRBD1|15|TRBV7-2|TRBJ2-7
TGTGCCAGCAGTTACGAACAGGGGCGCTCCTACGAGCAGTACTTC
CASSYEQGRSYEQYF
>few|TRBD1|15|TRBV12-3/TRBV12-4|TRBJ1-2
TGTGCCAGCAGTTTACAGGGGGCGGAAGGATCCGGCTACACCTTC
CASSLQGAEGSGYTF
>.|TRBD2|15|TRBV4-1|TRBJ2-1
TGCGCCAGCAGCCAACCCACTAGCGGGAAGGATGAGCAGTTCTTC
CASSQPTSGKDEQFF
>once|TRBD1|13|TRBV6-1|TRBJ2-4
TGTGCCAGCAGTGCTACACAGGGGAACATTCAGTACTTC
CASSATQGNIQYF
>many|.|16|TRBV15|TRBJ1-4
TGTGCCACCAGCAGAGCAGGGGTCGGAACTAATGAAAAACTGTTTTTT
CATSRAGVGTNEKLFF
>.|.|18|TRBV3-1|TRBJ2-3
TGTGCCAGCAGCCAAGAATATGGCCTACCCTTTAGCACAGATACGCAGTATTTT
CASSQEYGLPFSTDTQYF
>.|.|14|TRBV5-1|TRBJ2-1
TGCGCCAGCAGCTTTGAGGGTTTCGGTAATGAGCAGTTCTTC
CASSFEGFGNEQFF
>few|.|14|TRBV10-3|TRBJ1-2
TGTGCCATCAGTGAGTCGGAACAGAACTATGGCTACACCTTC
CAISESEQNYGYTF
>.|.|15|TRBV3-1|TRBJ2-6
TGTGCCAGCAGCCAAGAGATGGCTGGGGCCAACGTCCTGACTTTC
CASSQEMAGANVLTF